This TCR beta chain was recorded in a study of vaccination and CD4 T cells after COVID-19. Study-wide results and limits: The median proportion of reactive clones detected only post-vaccination in convalescent patients was around 89%. Median SARS-CoV-2-reactive clonotype numbers went up from roughly 21 to 40, but not significantly. The great majority, 304 of 307 vaccine-specific clones, proved spike mono-reactive in convalescent patients.

Treatment here: roughly 10-day PBMC culture with coronavirus spike peptide pools or control peptides (ViraFEST assay). The unexposed donor's CD4+ T cells were collected before the COVID-19 pandemic (2011-2018). The CDR3 consists of 14 residues. V was cut by 1 base and J by 4 bases, with 10 bases left in between. Germline-derived CDR1 and CDR2 are LNHNV and YYDKDF (reference sequence). Oncomine TCR Beta short-read sequencing was applied to DNA from cultured CD4+ T cells. One entry per CDR3 protein results from TCRdb running MiXCR on the PCR reads. The sample lists about 7,400 distinct CDR3 sequences, 37% seen once, with roughly 16% in the top ten. In this sample, this clonotype is large (0.1 to 1%). What it recognizes is unknown.

The chain has TRBV15 and TRBJ1-1; D is unresolved. The sample consisted of CD4+ T cells from blood, cultured in vitro. The TCR comes from a human donor in good health. The CDR3 nucleotides read TGTGCCACCAGCAGAGCCTCAGTCCGCACTGAAGCTTTCTTT. Translation gives CATSRASVRTEAFF.